This T cell receptor beta chain was recorded in a study of CXCR3-negative and CXCR3-positive naive CD8 T cells. To note about this clonotype: Its antigen remains unidentified.

CDR1 is KGHSH, CDR2 LQKENI, per germline. The CDR3 has 16 residues. The study made its TRB cDNA libraries by 5' RACE, adding UMI labels. TCRdb re-called the 5' RACE reads and shows each CDR3 protein once, DNA omitted. The sample table sets out some 150,000 distinct CDR3 sequences. Study results and limitations: In cryopreserved cells, CXCR3 expression partially decreased, and fresh PBMCs were used in most assays. The TRB CDR3s that CXCR3-positive naive cells carried were more hydrophobic than those of CXCR3-negative naive cells. Memory CD8+ cells showed much lower diversity, while both naive subsets were comparably high.

Within the CD8+ T cell compartment, naive cells were CD45RO-CCR7+CD27+CD95-. This chain uses TRBV18 with TRBJ1-3; without DNA, the TCRdb call of TRBD1 cannot be checked. This receptor was obtained from a human donor in good health. Some clones in this sample may be carry-over from other donors' samples. Sequencing was carried out using naive CXCR3+ CD8+ T cells from blood. Specified subset: CD45RO-CCR7+CD27+CD95- naive CD8+ T cells expressing CXCR3 (TNR3+). The CDR3 is CASSPGDRSFWDTIYF. Based on the CDR3 plus reference TRBV18 and TRBJ1-3, the full variable domain is NAGVMQNPRHLVRRRGQEARLRCSPMKGHSHVYWYRQLPEEGLKFMVYLQKENIIDESGMPKERFSAEFPKEGPSILRIQQVVRGDSAAYFCASSPGDRSFWDTIYFGEGSWLTVV.